This T cell receptor (beta chain) emerged from a study of spatial heterogeneity in lung cancer. Across the whole study: Around 24 months after resection was the median timing of the follow-up PBMC samples, which were sequenced when available.

About this clonotype itself: Antigen: not known.

Findings and caveats of the study: TCRs found ubiquitously expanded in tumor appeared in blood more at resection than at follow-up.

This CDR3 comprises 15 residues. Trimming cost V 2 bases and J 10 bases; bases outside gene matches: 7. Germline lookup yields CDR1 SGHAT and CDR2 FQNNGV. In TCRdb, the 5' RACE reads were re-called with MiXCR into one record per CDR3 protein. The sample lists 35,000 to 50,000 distinct CDR3 sequences, approximately 22% occurring once. Time point of the sample: blood at routine non-recurrence follow-up after resection. Frozen PBMC, nontumor lung or tumor provided whole RNA, which was sequenced unsorted. The chain is built from TRBV11-2 and TRBJ2-1; TRBD1 matches 11 bases. This receptor was obtained from a female donor with early-stage non-small cell lung cancer. Sequenced material: PBMCs, taken at follow-up. The CDR3 DNA reads TGTGCCAGCAGCTTAAGGACAGGGGGCCGCAGGGAGCAGTTCTTC. Residues: CASSLRTGGRREQFF.